Listed below are T cell receptor beta chains from one sample, sequenced in a study of T cell responses to AZD1222 COVID-19 vaccine. Some clones are missing from TCRdb's copy, which holds only in-frame ones; the method was immunoSEQ multiplex PCR. Seen here are 50,000 to 60,000 clones, roughly three quarters observed once, and the top ten hold around 5%. Sample: peripheral blood, taken 28 days after the second AZD1222 dose. Source of these receptors: an adult who received the AZD1222 COVID-19 vaccine. The CDR3 runs from the conserved cysteine through the conserved F or W. Each record gives: clone size, D gene, J gene, V gene, CDR3 protein, CDR3 DNA. A D gene is named only where the DNA matches it firmly. Size is omitted from some rows. Given values are once, few, many or a class for expanded clones.

>NA|TRBD2|TRBJ2-1|TRBV30
CAWRYGLAGLNEQFF
TGTGCCTGGAGATATGGGCTAGCGGGTCTCAATGAGCAGTTCTTC
>NA|NA|TRBJ1-2|TRBV11-2
CASSQNNSPYYGYTF
TGTGCCAGCAGCCAGAATAACAGCCCCTACTATGGCTACACCTTC
>few|NA|TRBJ1-1|TRBV28
CASNRGGGDMNTEAFF
TGTGCCAGCAATCGGGGTGGGGGCGATATGAACACTGAAGCTTTCTTT
>NA|TRBD2|TRBJ2-4|TRBV27
CASRTAGGLKNIQYF
TGTGCCAGCAGAACTGCGGGGGGCTTAAAAAACATTCAGTACTTC
>few|NA|TRBJ2-7|TRBV15
CATSRQGYEQYF
TGTGCCACCAGCAGACAGGGCTACGAGCAGTACTTC
>NA|NA|TRBJ2-7|TRBV27
CASSLSYLVYEQYF
TGTGCCAGCAGTTTATCGTATTTGGTCTACGAGCAGTACTTC
>NA|TRBD1|TRBJ1-3|TRBV28
CASSLPPGQGVSGNTIYF
TGTGCCAGCAGTTTGCCCCCGGGACAGGGGGTCTCTGGAAACACCATATATTTT
>NA|NA|TRBJ1-1|TRBV3-1/TRBV3-2
CASSQESVNTEAFF
TGTGCCAGCAGCCAAGAGAGCGTGAACACTGAAGCTTTCTTT
>once|NA|TRBJ2-7|TRBV24-1
CATSDDRPSYEQYF
TGTGCCACCAGTGATGACAGACCCTCCTACGAGCAGTACTTC
>NA|NA|TRBJ1-1|TRBV7-6
CASSLVEGSNTEAFF
TGTGCCAGCAGCTTAGTGGAGGGCTCGAACACTGAAGCTTTCTTT
>NA|NA|TRBJ1-5|TRBV27
CASSSTANSNQPQHF
TGTGCCAGCAGTTCGACAGCAAATAGCAATCAGCCCCAGCATTTT
>NA|NA|TRBJ2-5|TRBV27
CASSSPGQKETQYF
TGTGCCAGCAGTTCCCCGGGCCAAAAAGAGACCCAGTACTTC
>NA|NA|TRBJ1-1|TRBV27
CASSLETSRFTEAFF
TGTGCCAGCAGTTTAGAGACATCCCGATTTACTGAAGCTTTCTTT
>NA|TRBD2|TRBJ2-1|TRBV15
CATSGPGLAGVSYNEQFF
TGTGCCACCAGCGGACCGGGACTAGCGGGGGTTTCCTACAATGAGCAGTTCTTC
>NA|NA|TRBJ2-3|TRBV21-1
CASSKVRAGCTDTQYF
TGTGCCAGCAGCAAAGTCAGGGCGGGCTGCACAGATACGCAGTATTTT
>NA|NA|TRBJ1-5|TRBV9
CASSVEGNSNQPQHF
TGTGCCAGCAGCGTAGAAGGGAATAGCAATCAGCCCCAGCATTTT
>NA|NA|TRBJ1-1|TRBV6-6
CASSPGNTEAFF
TGTGCCAGCAGTCCCGGGAACACTGAAGCTTTCTTT
>few|TRBD2|TRBJ2-5|TRBV29-1
CSVEVVAGGKETQYF
TGCAGCGTTGAAGTAGTGGCGGGAGGCAAAGAGACCCAGTACTTC
>NA|NA|TRBJ1-2|TRBV28
CASIPDRNYGYTF
TGTGCCAGCATTCCGGACAGAAACTATGGCTACACCTTC
>NA|NA|TRBJ2-3|TRBV6-2/TRBV6-3
CASSYSRVFSTDTQYF
TGTGCCAGCAGTTATTCGAGGGTATTTAGCACAGATACGCAGTATTTT
>NA|TRBD2|TRBJ2-3|TRBV5-4
CASSLGLAGPSTDTQYF
TGTGCCAGCAGCCTGGGACTAGCGGGGCCAAGCACAGATACGCAGTATTTT
>once|TRBD1|TRBJ1-6|TRBV7-9
CASSHGGQIHSPLHF
TGTGCCAGCAGCCACGGGGGACAGATACATTCACCCCTCCACTTT
>NA|NA|TRBJ1-1|TRBV3-1/TRBV3-2
CASSRATEAFF
TGTGCCAGCAGCCGCGCCACTGAAGCTTTCTTT